These T cell receptor beta chains were read from a single sample in a study of Graves' ophthalmopathy and Graves' hyperthyroidism. TCRdb recomputed calls from the multiplex PCR reads with MiXCR, one row per CDR3 protein. The repertoire has 40,000 to 50,000 distinct CDR3 sequences, over 40% of them found once; the top ten carry less than 20%. Material: peripheral blood. These receptors all come from an adult man with Graves' ophthalmopathy. Both conserved end residues are part of each CDR3. The D gene is left open where the match is weak. Where a row states a size, it is once, few, many or the class of an expanded clone; other rows omit it.

clone size	D gene	V gene	CDR3 length	J gene	CDR3 DNA	CDR3 protein
-	TRBD1	TRBV7-9	13	TRBJ1-1	TGTGCCAGCAGCTTTCGCCGCCAACAGGGGGATTTCTTT	CASSFRRQQGDFF
-	-	TRBV25-1	15	TRBJ2-7	TGTGCCAGCAGTGAAAATACAGGGAGCTCCTACGAGCAGTACTTC	CASSENTGSSYEQYF
medium-sized	-	TRBV20-1	13	TRBJ2-5	TGCAGTGCTATGGTGTCCGAGAGATGGACCCAGTACTTC	CSAMVSERWTQYF
many	-	TRBV7-9	15	TRBJ1-4	TGTGCCAGCAGCTTAAGCGACAGAACTAATGAAAAACTGTTTTTT	CASSLSDRTNEKLFF
-	-	TRBV5-8	13	TRBJ1-1	TGTGCCAGCTGCCCCTGGGGTAGCACTGAAGCGTTCTTT	CASCPWGSTEAFF
-	-	TRBV5-1	14	TRBJ2-5	TGCGCCAGCAGAGGTATAAGGGGCGCTGAGACCCAGCACTTC	CASRGIRGAETQHF
once	-	TRBV12-1	16	TRBJ1-2	-	CASSPIRARDNYGYTF
-	-	TRBV15	17	TRBJ2-3	TGTGCCACCAGCAGACCTGCGGAGGTATCTAGCACAGATACGCAGTATTTT	CATSRPAEVSSTDTQYF
many	-	TRBV5-6	15	TRBJ1-4	TGTGCCAGCAGCTTGCGAGGGGGGGATAATGAAAAACTGTTTTTT	CASSLRGGDNEKLFF
-	-	TRBV20-1	10	TRBJ2-1	TGCAGTGCTGGAATAGATGAGCAGTTCTTC	CSAGIDEQFF
many	-	TRBV30	13	TRBJ2-7	TGTGCCTGGAGTAGAGGGTGGGAGTACGAGCAGTACTTC	CAWSRGWEYEQYF
medium-sized	-	TRBV19	13	TRBJ1-2	TGTGCCAGTAGTAAGGACGGCGCCTATGGCTACACCTTC	CASSKDGAYGYTF
many	TRBD1	TRBV7-2	17	TRBJ2-5	TGTGCCAGCAGCTTAGGATTTGGAGGGACAGGGGAAGAGACCCAGTACTTC	CASSLGFGGTGEETQYF
-	-	TRBV24-1	15	TRBJ2-3	TGTGCCAGCAGAGGACTCGGCGGGTCCACAGATACGCAGTATTTT	CASRGLGGSTDTQYF
many	-	TRBV5-1	16	TRBJ1-2	TGCGCCAGCAGCTTGGCGGTGGGCCCCAGCGGAAAAGGCTACACCTTC	CASSLAVGPSGKGYTF
-	-	TRBV5-1	15	TRBJ1-4	TGCGCCAGCAGCCAAGGCGGGGGAAATAATGAAGAACTGTTTTTT	CASSQGGGNNEELFF
-	-	TRBV19	15	TRBJ2-3	TGTGCCAGTAGTAAGATCCAGGGATCGTTAGATACGCAGTATTTT	CASSKIQGSLDTQYF
many	TRBD1	TRBV20-1	13	TRBJ2-5	TGCAGTGGAATCACCGGGACAGAAGAGACCCAGTACTTC	CSGITGTEETQYF
many	-	TRBV5-1	15	TRBJ2-1	TGCGCCAGCAGCTTGGAAGGGGTCTCTTACAATGAGCAGTTCTTC	CASSLEGVSYNEQFF
many	TRBD2	TRBV7-9	20	TRBJ2-3	TGTGCCAGCAGCTTAGAAGAGGGCAGGGGGACTAGCGGTCGCACAGATACGCAGTATTTT	CASSLEEGRGTSGRTDTQYF
few	TRBD2	TRBV28	17	TRBJ2-7	TGTGCCAGCAGTTCCAACTTACTAGCGGGTACCGCTAGTGAGCAGTACTTC	CASSSNLLAGTASEQYF
-	-	TRBV27	14	TRBJ1-5	TGTGCCACCTCCCTGCTTGAGGGTTCGGAGCCCCAGCATTTT	CATSLLEGSEPQHF
-	TRBD1	TRBV12-3/TRBV12-4	16	TRBJ1-1	TGTGCCAGCAGTTTACGCGGGACAGGGGAGGACACTGAAGCTTTCTTT	CASSLRGTGEDTEAFF
-	-	TRBV10-3	11	TRBJ2-2	TGTGCCATCAGTGAGACCGGGGAGCTGTTTTTT	CAISETGELFF
many	-	TRBV6-1	13	TRBJ1-1	TGTGCCAGCAGTGCGGGAGACTTCACTGAAGCTTTCTTT	CASSAGDFTEAFF
-	-	TRBV29-1	13	TRBJ1-2	TGCAGCGTCGCCCGGAAGGGTATATCTGGAAACACCTTC	CSVARKGISGNTF
medium-sized	TRBD1	TRBV29-1	13	TRBJ1-2	TGCAGCGTTGACCGAGGGACAGGGTTTGGCTACACCTTC	CSVDRGTGFGYTF
-	-	TRBV9	15	TRBJ2-2	TGTGCCAGCAGCGTGGGAGGAACTAACACCGGGGAGCTGTTTTTT	CASSVGGTNTGELFF
-	TRBD1	TRBV7-3	14	TRBJ2-5	TGTGCCAGCAGCCTACAGGGGGTTGGAGAGACCCAGTACTTC	CASSLQGVGETQYF
many	TRBD1	TRBV2	15	TRBJ2-5	TGTGCCAGCAACTTGGACAGGGGGAAGTTGGAGACCCAGTACTTC	CASNLDRGKLETQYF
-	-	TRBV7-8	14	TRBJ1-5	TGTGCCAGCAGCTTCTCCAGGGCGCGCCAGCCCCAGCATTTT	CASSFSRARQPQHF
-	TRBD2	TRBV5-1	18	TRBJ2-1	TGCGCCAGCAGCTTGAGGACTAGCGGGAAGCATGACGTCAATGAGCAGTTCTTC	CASSLRTSGKHDVNEQFF
many	-	TRBV14	18	TRBJ2-3	TGTGCCAGCAGCCTTAATACGCAGACAGGGACTAGCACAGATACGCAGTATTTT	CASSLNTQTGTSTDTQYF
many	TRBD1	TRBV5-1	15	TRBJ2-7	TGCGCCAGCAGACACGGGACAGGGAGAGGTTACGAGCAGTACTTC	CASRHGTGRGYEQYF
-	-	TRBV29-1	16	TRBJ2-3	TGCAGCGTTGTCAGGGCCCGCGGCCCTAGCACAGATACGCAGTATTTT	CSVVRARGPSTDTQYF
once	-	TRBV20-1	14	TRBJ1-3	TGCAGTGCTTTAGTCAGGGACGGTGGAAACACCATATATTTT	CSALVRDGGNTIYF
few	TRBD2	TRBV2	18	TRBJ2-7	TGTGCCAGCTCACCTCTTCCACTAGCGGGAGGGAGGTCCTACGAGCAGTACTTC	CASSPLPLAGGRSYEQYF
many	-	TRBV9	15	TRBJ1-6	TGTGCCAGCAGCGTAGACGCAAGATATAATTCACCCCTCCACTTT	CASSVDARYNSPLHF
once	TRBD2	TRBV5-6	13	TRBJ2-5	TGTGCCAGCAGCTTGGGAGCGGGGGAGACCCAGTACTTC	CASSLGAGETQYF
-	TRBD1	TRBV2	15	TRBJ2-7	TGTGCCAGCAGACCCGGACAGGGCTTCTCCTACGAGCAGTACTTC	CASRPGQGFSYEQYF
-	TRBD1	TRBV6-5	14	TRBJ1-1	TGTGCCAGCAGGTTGAACGACAGGGCGACTGAAGCTTTCTTT	CASRLNDRATEAFF
many	-	TRBV19	18	TRBJ1-1	TGTGCCAGTAGTATAGCTAGGTCAGCGACAAGGGGCAAATCAGAAGCTTTCTTT	CASSIARSATRGKSEAFF
many	TRBD2	TRBV6-1	15	TRBJ2-1	TGTGCCACCGAACAAGCGGGAGATTCGACCAATGAGCAGTTCTTC	CATEQAGDSTNEQFF
-	TRBD1	TRBV7-1	16	TRBJ2-1	TGTGCCAGCAGCTCTTGGACAGGGGGCTCGGACAATGAGCAGTTCTTC	CASSSWTGGSDNEQFF
once	TRBD2	TRBV7-2	15	TRBJ2-7	TGTGCCAGCAGCTCGCTAGCGGACCGCTCCTACGAGCAGTACTTC	CASSSLADRSYEQYF
once	TRBD2	TRBV5-1	16	TRBJ2-7	TGCGCCAGCAGCTCGACGACTAGCGTGAGGACCGGGGAGCAGTACTTC	CASSSTTSVRTGEQYF
-	-	TRBV5-5	16	TRBJ1-5	TGTGCCACCAGCTTGGGCCACCAACCTTATAATCAGCCCCAGCGTTTT	CATSLGHQPYNQPQRF